These T cell receptor beta chains were read from a single sample in a study of T cell repertoires in cytomegalovirus infection. TCRdb reprocessed the reads with MiXCR, giving one entry per CDR3 protein. The sample lists about 360,000 distinct CDR3 sequences; about 34% were seen once. The antigens for these receptors are not known. This material consisted of cultured PBMCs, taken from culture after CMV antigen stimulation. All receptors come from a human donor in good health (CMV status not recorded). Some clones in this sample may be carry-over from other donors' samples. Each CDR3 is given with its conserved first and last residue. The D gene is left open where the match is weak. Size is stated for part of the rows, as once, few or many counts, or as a class when the clone is expanded.

D	V	J	size	DNA	CDR3
TRBD1	TRBV12-3/TRBV12-4	TRBJ2-3	NA	TGTGCCAGCGGGGACAGGGGGCCAGATACGCAGTATTTT	CASGDRGPDTQYF
NA	TRBV7-2	TRBJ1-5	few	TGTGCCAGCAGCGGCAGGGTGAGTCAGCCCCAGCATTTT	CASSGRVSQPQHF
TRBD2	TRBV10-3	TRBJ2-6	few	TGTGCCATCAGACCGGGACTAGCGGAGAGCTCTGGGGCCAACGTCCTGACTTTC	CAIRPGLAESSGANVLTF
TRBD2	TRBV6-6	TRBJ2-1	NA	TGTGCCAGCAGCCACCATACTAGCGGGAGGGTGGGGGGATCTAATGAGCAGTTCTTC	CASSHHTSGRVGGSNEQFF
TRBD2	TRBV20-1	TRBJ2-1	few	TGCAGTGCTAGAGATGTCGGTAGCGGGAGACGGAATGAGCAGTTCTTC	CSARDVGSGRRNEQFF
NA	TRBV4-1	TRBJ1-4	few	TGCGCCAGCAGCCAAGATGTATGGGGCCGGATGAATGAAAAACTGTTTTTT	CASSQDVWGRMNEKLFF
TRBD2	TRBV28	TRBJ2-2	few	TGTGCCAGCAGTTTTCACCTAGCGGGAGCGGTCGGGGAGCTGTTTTTT	CASSFHLAGAVGELFF
TRBD1	TRBV4-1	TRBJ2-1	many	TGCGCCAGCAGCCACTCAGGGGGAGATTCCTACAATGAGCAGTTCTTC	CASSHSGGDSYNEQFF
NA	TRBV6-6	TRBJ2-2	NA	TGTGCCAGCAGTGCAACATTTACCGGGACAATTAACACCGGGGAGCTGTTTTTT	CASSATFTGTINTGELFF
TRBD2	TRBV9	TRBJ2-3	NA	TGTGCCAGCAGCGTAGAGTCTAGCGGGAGCACAGATACGCAGTATTTT	CASSVESSGSTDTQYF
NA	TRBV6-1	TRBJ2-5	NA	TGTGCCAGCAGTGGACAGCTACAAGAGACCCAGTACTTC	CASSGQLQETQYF
TRBD1	TRBV10-3	TRBJ2-2	once	TGTGCCATCAAAGCCCAGGGGACAGGGACACCCGGGGAGCTGTTTTTT	CAIKAQGTGTPGELFF
NA	TRBV9	TRBJ2-1	few	TGTGCCAGCAGCGTAGCTGAGTTGCCGGATCGTACTGCCTACAGTGAGCAGTTCTTC	CASSVAELPDRTAYSEQFF
TRBD2	TRBV9	TRBJ2-3	NA	TGTGCCAGCAGCGCCTCGACTAGCGGGAGGGACACAGATACGCAGTATTTT	CASSASTSGRDTDTQYF
NA	TRBV29-1	TRBJ2-1	NA	TGCAGCGTTCGACTGGGCAGGAGGTTGCAATATGAGCAGTTCTTC	CSVRLGRRLQYEQFF
NA	TRBV6-1	TRBJ2-1	few	TGTGCCAGCAGATCGGGGCTCGGGACGCATGAGCAGTTCTTC	CASRSGLGTHEQFF
NA	TRBV7-6	TRBJ2-5	once	TGTGCCAGCAGCTTATGCGGGACCTACCAAGAGACCCAGTACTTC	CASSLCGTYQETQYF
NA	TRBV28	TRBJ1-5	NA	TGTGCCAGCAGTTCCCGCGGCCCCCTAGACAATCAGCCCCAGCATTTT	CASSSRGPLDNQPQHF
NA	TRBV2	TRBJ1-4	NA	TGTGCCAGCAGCCTACGGCGGAATGAAAAACTGTTTTTT	CASSLRRNEKLFF
NA	TRBV7-3	TRBJ1-1	NA	TGTGCCAGCAGCCTTACCCCGACCGTCGGCAGGGCGATGAACACTGAAGCTTTCTTT	CASSLTPTVGRAMNTEAFF
NA	TRBV7-2	TRBJ1-1	many	TGTGCCAGCAGCTTATTCGCAGAGAACACTGAAGCTTTCTTT	CASSLFAENTEAFF
NA	TRBV28	TRBJ1-2	few	TGTGCCAGCAGTTTAACGGTGGAGGACTATGGCTACACCTTC	CASSLTVEDYGYTF
NA	TRBV18	TRBJ2-3	NA	TGTGCCAGCTCACCACAGTCGGATACGCAGTATTTT	CASSPQSDTQYF
NA	TRBV27	TRBJ2-1	NA	TGTGCCAGCAGTTCCCCGGGACTCTACGTGGGGAATGAGCAGTTCTTC	CASSSPGLYVGNEQFF
TRBD2	TRBV19	TRBJ2-1	NA	TGTGCCAGTAGTACAGGGACTAGCGGGAGCAATGAGCAGTTCTTC	CASSTGTSGSNEQFF
NA	TRBV29-1	TRBJ2-5	NA	TGCAGCGGGGGTGGGCCTCAAGAGACCCAGTACTTC	CSGGGPQETQYF
NA	TRBV4-1	TRBJ2-5	NA	TGCGCCAGCAGCCAGGGACCCCCTAGGACCCAGTACTTC	CASSQGPPRTQYF
NA	TRBV4-3	TRBJ2-7	few	TGCGCCAGCAGCCCCATATCGAAGATGGACCGGTTGATCTACGAGCAGTACTTC	CASSPISKMDRLIYEQYF
TRBD1	TRBV7-2	TRBJ1-5	NA	TGTGCCAGCAAGGAGGGGACAGGGAATCAGCCCCAGCATTTT	CASKEGTGNQPQHF
NA	TRBV11-2	TRBJ2-5	NA	TGTGCCAGCACCCGGTCTTTGCGGGAAGGAGAGACCCAGTACTTC	CASTRSLREGETQYF
NA	TRBV19	TRBJ2-1	NA	TGTGCCAGTAGTCCCTCACCCTACAATGAGCAGTTCTTC	CASSPSPYNEQFF
NA	TRBV19	TRBJ2-2	few	TGTGCCAGTAGTATAGACAGGGCAGGGTTTTGGAGCACCGGGGAGCTGTTTTTT	CASSIDRAGFWSTGELFF
NA	TRBV7-2	TRBJ2-3	few	TGTGCCAGCAGCACCCAGGGTTATGGCACAGATACGCAGTATTTT	CASSTQGYGTDTQYF
NA	TRBV24-1	TRBJ1-1	few	TGTGCCACCAGTGATCCGACAGGACCGAACACTGAAGCTTTCTTT	CATSDPTGPNTEAFF
NA	TRBV5-1	TRBJ2-1	once	TGCGCCAGCAGCTTTGAGACAGGAGGACACAATGAGCAGTTCTTC	CASSFETGGHNEQFF
NA	TRBV4-1	TRBJ2-5	few	TGCGCCAGCAGCCAAGTTAAGGCGGGAAACCAAGAGACCCAGTACTTC	CASSQVKAGNQETQYF
NA	TRBV14	TRBJ2-5	NA	TGTGCCAGCAGCGCTATCCGGGACATAGGGACCCAGTACTTC	CASSAIRDIGTQYF
NA	TRBV12-3/TRBV12-4	TRBJ1-2	few	TGTGCCAGCAGCTCTCATGAGGGCCGGGACAAAGATGGCTACACCTTC	CASSSHEGRDKDGYTF
NA	TRBV6-6	TRBJ1-1	NA	TGTGCCAGCAGGCTCATGGGGGGGAACACTGAAGCTTTCTTT	CASRLMGGNTEAFF
NA	TRBV3-1	TRBJ2-1	NA	TGTGCCAGCAGCCAAGAACGAGCTCTACGGTGGGGTGAGCAGTTCTTC	CASSQERALRWGEQFF
NA	TRBV7-2	TRBJ2-3	few	TGTGCCAGCAGGTTCGGGGAAGGCACAGATACGCAGTATTTT	CASRFGEGTDTQYF
TRBD1	TRBV7-2	TRBJ1-2	many	TGTGCCAGCAGGGAGCAGGGGGCCGGTGGCTACACCTTC	CASREQGAGGYTF
NA	TRBV5-3	TRBJ1-2	NA	TGTGCCAGCAGCTCTAGACAGAACTATGGCTACACCTTC	CASSSRQNYGYTF
NA	TRBV28	TRBJ2-1	few	TGTGCCAGCAGTTTACCCCTCCCCGGGACTCAATCCTTCTTC	CASSLPLPGTQSFF
TRBD2	TRBV27	TRBJ2-1	NA	TGTGCCAGCAGCCCTGGCTCGAGCGGGAGGGTTTCCAATGAGCAGTTCTTC	CASSPGSSGRVSNEQFF
TRBD2	TRBV10-3	TRBJ2-1	NA	TGTGCCATCAGTGAGCCGTTGCGCGGGAGAGGGAATGAGCAGTTCTTC	CAISEPLRGRGNEQFF
TRBD1	TRBV6-1	TRBJ2-7	few	TGTGCCAGCAGTACCCGGACAGGGGGTTTTGACGAGCAGTACTTC	CASSTRTGGFDEQYF
NA	TRBV19	TRBJ2-6	many	TGTGCCAGTAGTATAGGGGCAGGACTCTCTGGGGCCAACGTCCTGACTTTC	CASSIGAGLSGANVLTF
NA	TRBV7-2	TRBJ2-7	few	TGTGCCAGCAGCTTTCGTCTAGCCGGTTCCTACGAGCAGTACTTC	CASSFRLAGSYEQYF
NA	TRBV18	TRBJ2-3	NA	TGTGCCAGCTCACAGGATAGACGAGATACGCAGTATTTT	CASSQDRRDTQYF
NA	TRBV7-8	TRBJ2-2	few	TGTGCCAGCAGCTTAGACGGGAGAGTCACCGGGGAGCTGTTTTTT	CASSLDGRVTGELFF
TRBD1	TRBV7-2	TRBJ2-1	many	TGTGCCAGCAGCTTCTTGACAGGGGAGGACAATGAGCAGTTCTTC	CASSFLTGEDNEQFF
NA	TRBV4-3	TRBJ2-1	NA	TGCGCCAGCAGCCAGGAGGGGGCGGGAAATGAGCAGTTCTTC	CASSQEGAGNEQFF
NA	TRBV10-3	TRBJ2-1	NA	TGTGCCATCAGTGAGGCGGATACGAACAATGAGCAGTTCTTC	CAISEADTNNEQFF
NA	TRBV7-2	TRBJ2-7	NA	TGTGCCAGCAGCTTAGCCAACTCCTACGAGCAGTACTTC	CASSLANSYEQYF
NA	TRBV29-1	TRBJ1-2	many	TGCAGCGTTGACTCGGAGGGGGGGCAAGGCTATGGCTACACCTTC	CSVDSEGGQGYGYTF